The entry that follows covers one TCR beta chain sequence. Its antigen is as yet unknown. The sample belongs to a study of CD8+CD57+ T cells in acquired aplastic anemia. Overall study: Sorted CD4+ and CD8+ cell DNA averaged approximately 3 ug. Study conclusions and caveats: Sharing between patients and controls was observed for around 30 CD8+ CDR3 sequences.

This CDR3 has 13 residues. Germline-derived CDR1 and CDR2 are ENHRY and SYGVKD. The V gene lost 6 bases and the J gene lost 5 bases, with 13 bases spanning the gap. Investigators profiled TCR beta VDJ and CDR3 from genomic DNA template. One entry per CDR3 protein results from TCRdb running MiXCR on the reads. The table records around 180,000 distinct CDR3 sequences, less than 65% of them present only once. Specimen: sorted CD4+, CD8+, or CD8+CD57+ T cells (not recorded which) from PBMCs. This receptor was identified in a human donor with severe aplastic anemia or a healthy control (not recorded which). The chain carries TRBV10-3 and TRBJ1-1; weak D call: TRBD1 (6 bases). CDR3 sequence (DNA): TGTGCCATCAGAGACCCAGGGGTTACTGAAGCTTTCTTT. Translation: CAIRDPGVTEAFF.